These 12 T cell receptor beta chains were all obtained from the same sample, sequenced in a study of regulatory T cells in long-lasting Graves disease. The time point was: persistent/refractory GD, antithyroid drugs over 5 years with positive TRAb. PBMC RNA was the source of the TCR library. In building TCR beta libraries, iRepertoire HTBI primers were used together with Arm-PCR of CDR3 regions. MiXCR, applied by TCRdb to the multiplex PCR reads, yields one record per CDR3 protein. This sample carries 400,000 or so distinct CDR3 sequences, less than 25% of them seen once, and the ten largest clones take about 26%. Source: peripheral blood mononuclear cells (PBMCs), taken when the disease was refractory, from a patient treated with antithyroid drugs. All receptors derive from a female donor with Graves disease.

This sequence joins TRBV11-2 and TRBJ2-3; maybe TRBD2 (6 bases). Germline V lookup: CDR1 SGHAT, CDR2 FQNNGV. The germline V and J ends were trimmed by 4 bases and 4 bases, with 15 bases remaining between them. CDR3 length equals 15 residues. The CDR3 here is CASSSGGPYADTQYF. In nucleotides, the CDR3 is TGTGCCAGCAGCTCCGGAGGGCCCTACGCAGATACGCAGTATTTT.

In this sample, this clonotype turned up a few times. The gene calls are TRBV28 and TRBJ1-1; D call uncertain. The CDR3 totals 14 residues. Germline V CDR1 and CDR2: MDHEN, SYDVKM. The V end lost 5 bases, the J end lost 3 bases, and 13 bases lay between the germline ends. The CDR3 reads CASSDILWDTEAFF. DNA for the CDR3: TGTGCCAGCAGTGACATCCTCTGGGACACTGAAGCTTTCTTT.

This clonotype showed up just a few times. The rearrangement uses TRBV6-2 or TRBV6-3 and TRBJ1-3; D not certain. Trimming took off 4 bases at V and 2 bases at J, with 6 bases between the two ends. There are 13 residues in the CDR3. Germline V gene lookup returns CDR1 MNHEY and CDR2 SVGEGT. CDR3 sequence reads: CASSSEAGNTIYF. The CDR3 DNA follows: TGTGCCAGCAGTTCAGAAGCTGGAAACACCATATATTTT.

The chain recombines TRBV9 with TRBJ1-3; no clear D. Trimming left V 0 bases short and J 3 bases short, with 4 bases between. This CDR3 spans 13 amino acids. Germline lookup yields CDR1 SGDLS and CDR2 YYNGEE. CDR3 in amino acids: CASSVEDGNTIYF. The CDR3 DNA sequence: TGTGCCAGCAGCGTAGAGGATGGAAACACCATATATTTT.

In this sample, this clonotype turned up many times. The V call is TRBV12-3 or TRBV12-4, the J call TRBJ1-1; D not resolved. This CDR3 is built from 14 residues. V dropped 7 bases and J dropped 1 base, with 13 bases sitting between them. This chain's CDR3 is CASNPRTRNTEAFF. The CDR3 DNA reads TGTGCCAGCAACCCGAGAACCAGGAACACTGAAGCTTTCTTT.

The CDR3 coding sequence is TGTGCCAGTATTTCCGACAGAGATAGAAACACTGAAGCTTTCTTT. It yields the protein CASISDRDRNTEAFF. The chain employs TRBV19 and TRBJ1-1; TRBD1 might be the D (5 bases). Germline assignment: CDR1 LNHDA and CDR2 SQIVND (reference sequence). The CDR3 has 15 amino acids. The V end lost 7 bases, the J end lost 2 bases, and 17 bases lay between the germline ends. Based on the CDR3 plus reference TRBV19 and TRBJ1-1, the full variable domain is DGGITQSPKYLFRKEGQNVTLSCEQNLNHDAMYWYRQDPGQGLRLIYYSQIVNDFQKGDIAEGYSVSREKKESFPLTVTSAQKNPTAFYLCASISDRDRNTEAFFGQGTRLTVV.

The rearrangement joins TRBV20-1 to TRBJ1-5, with no clear D. The CDR3 runs to 12 residues. The V and J ends lost 3 bases and 3 bases respectively, with 6 bases between them. The germline CDR1 and CDR2 sequences are DFQATT and SNEGSKA (reference sequence). In DNA, the CDR3 is TGCAGTGCTAGCGGTCCCAATCAGCCCCAGCATTTT. Translating gives CSASGPNQPQHF.

There are many counts of this clonotype. The chain couples TRBV28 to TRBJ2-7; D gene unclear. From germline, CDR1 is MDHEN and CDR2 SYDVKM. This CDR3 is built from 11 residues. Trimming removed 4 bases at V and 2 bases at J, with 3 bases between. CDR3 residues: CASSSPYEQYF. In DNA, the CDR3 is TGTGCCAGCAGTTCCCCCTACGAGCAGTACTTC.

This clonotype was seen only a few times. The chain couples TRBV7-9 to TRBJ2-3; D tentatively fits TRBD1 or TRBD2 (5 bases each). CDR1 SEHNR and CDR2 FQNEAQ come from the germline V gene (reference sequence). CDR3 length equals 16 residues. Trimming took off 5 bases at V and 0 bases at J, with 15 bases between the two ends. The CDR3 bases are TGTGCCAGCAGCCTCTGGGACCAACTAAGCACAGATACGCAGTATTTT. The encoded protein is CASSLWDQLSTDTQYF.

The J gene is TRBJ2-7, the V gene TRBV5-1; 7 bases are a match to TRBD1. The germline V gene encodes CDR1 SGHRS and CDR2 YFSETQ. CDR3 length: 13 amino acids. After removal of 4 bases from V and 5 bases from J, the junction contained 6 bases not matched to a gene. The CDR3 region is CASSPGQRNEQYF. CDR3 in DNA: TGCGCCAGCAGCCCGGGACAGCGCAACGAGCAGTACTTC.

In this sample, this clonotype turned up many times. CDR3 sequence (DNA): TGTGCCAGCACCCAGGGGGCAGGTGGCTACACCTTC. This gives the protein CASTQGAGGYTF. This sequence joins TRBV6-1 and TRBJ1-2, with 8 bases that match TRBD1. CDR1 is MNHNS, CDR2 SASEGT, per germline. V was clipped by 7 bases and J by 7 bases; unmatched bases: 5. The CDR3 length is 12 residues.

The chain carries TRBV18 and TRBJ2-7; D is ambiguous. Germline CDR1 KGHSH, CDR2 LQKENI. V dropped 0 bases and J dropped 2 bases, with 8 bases sitting between them. This CDR3 region has 14 residues. The DNA for the CDR3 is TGTGCCAGCTCACCACCACTCAAGCCCTACGAGCAGTACTTC. Its protein is CASSPPLKPYEQYF.